This entry describes one T cell receptor (beta chain). Its antigen remains unknown. The CDR3 is 14 residues long. Germline CDR1 is SGDLS and CDR2 is YYNGEE. Measured with immunoSEQ multiplex PCR; TCRdb has only the in-frame clones, and not every one. The sample records more than 85,000 clones, 90% to 95% being singletons. The record originates from a study of siplizumab effects on memory and regulatory T cells. Findings and limits, study-wide: It was not possible to assign a naive or memory phenotype to roughly 75-95% of proliferating CD4+ or CD8+ clones.

V is TRBV9 and J is TRBJ2-5; D possibly corresponds to TRBD2 (6 bases). Gene TRBJ2-7 matches the end of the DNA better, so the J call may be wrong. The source is a human donor in good health. Specimen: Tregs sorted from blood. CDR3 sequence reads: CASSVSPRRDEQYF. The CDR3 region has the DNA TGTGCCAGCAGCGTAAGTCCACGGAGGGACGAGCAGTACTTC.